Below, one TCR beta chain is given with its context. Its target is unknown. Trimming shortened V by 0 bases and J by 4 bases, and 6 bases separated the two germline ends. The CDR3 is 13 amino acids. Per the germline V gene, CDR1 is SGHNT and CDR2 is YENEEA. This entry comes from a study of T cell responses to AZD1222 COVID-19 vaccine. Assay: immunoSEQ multiplex PCR; the TCRdb copy retains only in-frame clones and omits some. Of about 160,000 clones in the sample, 94% were seen once. General study points: The sample set comprised mostly white British donors with more females, and clonal diversity was possibly underestimated. After the peak T cell response, and only then, were repertoires sampled.

This TCR was recovered from an adult in good health. Sequencing was performed on peripheral blood, taken on day 0 of AZD1222 vaccination. This chain links TRBV11-3 with TRBJ2-5; D not resolved. The chain's CDR3 is CASSLDDGETQYF. CDR3 DNA: TGTGCCAGCAGCTTAGATGATGGAGAGACCCAGTACTTC.